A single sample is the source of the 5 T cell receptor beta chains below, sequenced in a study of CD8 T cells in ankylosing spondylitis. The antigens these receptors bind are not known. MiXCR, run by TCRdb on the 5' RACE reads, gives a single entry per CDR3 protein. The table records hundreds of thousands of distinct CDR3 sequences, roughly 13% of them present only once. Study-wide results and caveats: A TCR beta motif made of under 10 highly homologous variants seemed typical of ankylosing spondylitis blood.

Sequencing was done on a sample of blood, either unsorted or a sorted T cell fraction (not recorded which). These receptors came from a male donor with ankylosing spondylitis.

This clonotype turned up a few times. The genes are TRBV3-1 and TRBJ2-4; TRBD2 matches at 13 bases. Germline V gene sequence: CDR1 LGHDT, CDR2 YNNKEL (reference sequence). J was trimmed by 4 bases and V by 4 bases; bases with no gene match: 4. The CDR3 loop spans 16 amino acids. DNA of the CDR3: TGTGCCAGCAGCCCGGGACTAGCGGGGCTAAAAAACATTCAGTACTTC. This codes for CASSPGLAGLKNIQYF.

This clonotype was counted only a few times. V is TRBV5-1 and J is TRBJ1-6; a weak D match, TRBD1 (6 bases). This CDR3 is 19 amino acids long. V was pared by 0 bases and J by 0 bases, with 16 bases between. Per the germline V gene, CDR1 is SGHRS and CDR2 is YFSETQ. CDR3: CASSLARGQQSSYNSPLHF. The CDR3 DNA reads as TGCGCCAGCAGCTTGGCTAGAGGACAGCAGAGCTCCTATAATTCACCCCTCCACTTT.

The CDR3 nucleotides read TGTGCCAGCAGCCCTACTAGCGGGAGTTCCCTTGCGCAGTATTTT. Its translation: CASSPTSGSSLAQYF. The chain links TRBV7-2 to TRBJ2-3, with 11 bases aligning to TRBD2. The J segment lost 10 bases and the V segment lost 5 bases, leaving 11 bases of the junction unmatched. Germline values: CDR1 SGHTA, CDR2 FQGNSA. CDR3 length equals 15 residues. Full variable domain (rest looked up from reference TRBV7-2 and TRBJ2-3): GAGVSQSPSNKVTEKGKDVELRCDPISGHTALYWYRQSLGQGLEFLIYFQGNSAPDKSGLPSDRFSAERTGGSVSTLTIQRTQQEDSAVYLCASSPTSGSSLAQYFGPGTRLTVL.

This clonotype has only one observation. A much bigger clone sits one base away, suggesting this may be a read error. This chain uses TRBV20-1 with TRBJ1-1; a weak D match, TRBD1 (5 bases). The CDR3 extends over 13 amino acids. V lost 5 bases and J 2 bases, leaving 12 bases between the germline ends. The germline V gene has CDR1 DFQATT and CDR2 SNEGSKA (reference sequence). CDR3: CSASWGPNTEAFF. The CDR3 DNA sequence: TGCAGTGCTTCCTGGGGACCAAACACTGAAGCTTTCTTT.

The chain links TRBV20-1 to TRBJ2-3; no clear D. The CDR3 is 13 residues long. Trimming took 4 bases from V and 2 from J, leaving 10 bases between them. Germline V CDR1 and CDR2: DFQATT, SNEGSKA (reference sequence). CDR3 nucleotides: TGCAGTGCTACGCATACCCTCACAGATACGCAGTATTTT. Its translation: CSATHTLTDTQYF.